Listed here is a single TCR beta chain. What it recognizes is unknown. This sample was included in a study of T-cell memory formation after mild COVID-19. The wider study: Each donor largely had its own TCR clusters.

The 5'RACE method, run with constant-segment primers, produced TCR alpha and TCR beta cDNA libraries (carrying sample barcodes and UMIs). TCRdb redid the calling of the 5' RACE reads with MiXCR, one entry per CDR3 protein. The top ten hold about 27% of the sample, which has about 140,000 distinct CDR3 sequences, about 14% seen once. Overall study results and limits: Contracting clones, day 15 to 85, had balanced CD4/CD8, and later expanders favored CD4+. Contracting CD4+ clones lay largely in CM and EM, with CD8+ ones residing in EMRA.

The germline V and J ends were trimmed by 6 bases and 0 bases, with 16 bases remaining between them. The CDR3 spans 16 residues. Germline CDR1 and CDR2: SEHNR and FQNEAQ (reference sequence). The TCR was taken from an adult woman who had mild COVID-19 (a few samples of this study predate the infection). Cell type and time point are not known. Sequenced input: PBMCs or a T cell subset sorted from them (not recorded which). The V and J genes are TRBV7-9 and TRBJ2-3; D remains unclear. CDR3 DNA sequence: TGTGCCAGCAGTTCCGGACCGACGTCTAGCACAGATACGCAGTATTTT. Encoded protein: CASSSGPTSSTDTQYF.